This TCR beta chain originates from a study of OX40 agonist ivuxolimab in advanced cancers. Study overall: The patients' treatment was ivuxolimab, an agonistic anti-OX40 (CD134) antibody. People who had prior anti-PD-1, anti-PD-L1 or anti-CTLA-4 therapy could take part, and around 40% had some.

Data came from immunoSEQ multiplex PCR; TCRdb stores just in-frame clones and leaves some out. The sample yields under 85,000 clones, about 86% seen once. The CDR3 totals 13 residues. V was clipped by 7 bases and J by 10 bases, with 17 bases between them. The germline gives CDR1 SNHLY, CDR2 FYNNEI. This clone was seen a few times. The specimen comprised CD4+ or CD8+ T cells sorted from blood, sampled in a trial of the OX40 agonist ivuxolimab. This receptor was taken from an adult with an advanced solid tumor such as melanoma, head and neck, liver or kidney cancer. The rearrangement uses TRBV2 and TRBJ1-3; D perhaps matches TRBD1 (5 bases). The CDR3 sequence is CASNERGLWTIYF. The CDR3 region has the DNA TGTGCCAGCAACGAAAGGGGTTTATGGACCATATATTTT.